The 13 T cell receptor beta chains presented below share a single source sample, sequenced in a study of shared clonotypes between healthy human individuals. Using immunoSEQ multiplex PCR, the repertoire was profiled, and TCRdb retains in-frame clones only, with some absent. The data contain around 650,000 clones, around 96% of them singletons. Naive CD8 isolation took CD45RO-negative cells positively selected for CCR7 and excluded terminally differentiated effector memory CD45RA+ cells. The sequencing input was naive CD8+ T cells sorted from blood. The receptors stem from a woman aged 30 to 39 in good health.

The chain has TRBV4-1 and TRBJ2-7; possible D gene TRBD2, 5 bases. The CDR3 consists of 14 residues. V lost 3 bases to trimming and J lost 3 bases, with 12 bases between them. CDR1 and CDR2 (germline): MGHRA, YSYEKL. The CDR3, as DNA: TGCGCCAGCAGCCATTCCCGGGGAGACTACGAGCAGTACTTC. It encodes CASSHSRGDYEQYF.

The chain uses TRBV28 and TRBJ2-7; 9 positions match TRBD2. The CDR3 is 16 residues long. V lost 4 bases and J lost 4; bases outside the gene matches: 11. Germline V gene data show CDR1 as MDHEN and CDR2 as SYDVKM. The CDR3 sequence is CASSSISGRSLYEQYF. The CDR3, as DNA: TGTGCCAGCAGTTCAATTAGCGGGAGAAGTCTTTACGAGCAGTACTTC.

CDR3 in DNA: TGCGCCAGCAGTGCGTCCGGGACAAACTTCTACGAGCAGTACTTC. It yields the protein CASSASGTNFYEQYF. The chain couples TRBV10-1 to TRBJ2-7, with D perhaps TRBD1 (6 bases). Germline lookup yields CDR1 WNHNN and CDR2 SYGVQD (reference sequence). Between the trimmed V and J ends, which lost 4 bases and 3 bases, there was a span of 16 bases. This CDR3 region has 15 residues.

To note about this clone: Different DNA sequences within this sample yield the same CDR3. V gene TRBV29-1 combines with J gene TRBJ1-1; TRBD1 might be the D (5 bases). CDR3 size: 13 residues. The V end was cut by 5 bases, the J end by 0 bases, with 10 bases between. Germline values: CDR1 SQVTM, CDR2 ANQGSEA. CDR3 residues: CSVLRGMNTEAFF. The CDR3 DNA is TGCAGCGTTCTGAGGGGAATGAACACTGAAGCTTTCTTT. Drawing the rest from reference TRBV29-1 and TRBJ1-1, the complete variable domain is SAVISQKPSRDICQRGTSLTIQCQVDSQVTMMFWYRQQPGQSLTLIATANQGSEATYESGFVIDKFPISRPNLTFSTLTVSNMSPEDSSIYLCSVLRGMNTEAFFGQGTRLTVV.

To note about this clone: A junction end diverges from the germline sequence, so it may reflect a read error. The chain couples TRBV27 to TRBJ1-1; D gene unclear. CDR3 length: 13 residues. In germline, CDR1 is MNHEY, CDR2 SMNVEV (reference sequence). The CDR3 sequence is CASRLWVNTEAFF. Here the CDR3 DNA reads TGTGCCAGCAGGTTATGGGTGAACACTGAAGCTTTCTTT.

This chain connects TRBV15 to TRBJ2-5; 7 nucleotides agree with TRBD2. V lost 1 base to trimming and J lost 3 bases; unmatched junction nucleotides: 5. This CDR3 contains 15 residues. Germline V gene sequence: CDR1 LNHNV, CDR2 YYDKDF (reference sequence). In nucleotides, the CDR3 is TGTGCCACCAGCAGAGGGGGGGGAGTGGAAGAGACCCAGTACTTC. Translation: CATSRGGGVEETQYF. The full variable domain, with the rest looked up from reference TRBV15 and TRBJ2-5, is DAMVIQNPRYQVTQFGKPVTLSCSQTLNHNVMYWYQQKSSQAPKLLFHYYDKDFNNEADTPDNFQSRRPNTSFCFLDIRSPGLGDTAMYLCATSRGGGVEETQYFGPGTRLLVL.

The chain has TRBV27 and TRBJ2-3; TRBD2 aligns across 10 bases. The CDR3 is 17 residues long. Germline trimming cut 5 bases from V and 6 bases from J; bases unmatched to any gene: 14. Germline CDR1 MNHEY, CDR2 SMNVEV (reference sequence). CDR3: CASSTGVAGGLEDTQYF. In DNA, the CDR3 is TGTGCCAGCAGTACCGGGGTAGCGGGAGGCCTCGAGGATACGCAGTATTTT.

The chain couples TRBV6-5 to TRBJ2-3; D gene ambiguous. Looked up from germline, CDR1 is MNHEY and CDR2 is SVGAGI. The V gene lost 5 bases and the J gene lost 2 bases, with 11 bases spanning the gap. The CDR3 contains 14 residues. CDR3 amino acids: CASSHEGITDTQYF. The CDR3 DNA is TGTGCCAGCAGTCACGAAGGTATCACAGATACGCAGTATTTT.

This rearrangement joins TRBV6-5 to TRBJ1-5, with D tentatively TRBD1 (6 bases). The germline V gene encodes CDR1 MNHEY and CDR2 SVGAGI. This CDR3 contains 14 residues. Trimming took 4 bases from V and 6 from J, leaving 13 bases between them. Here the CDR3 reads CASSSSGEGQPQHF. As DNA, the CDR3 is TGTGCCAGCAGTTCCTCAGGGGAGGGTCAGCCCCAGCATTTT.

The V gene is TRBV19, the J gene TRBJ2-5; tentative D call: TRBD2 (5 bases). CDR3 length equals 15 residues. The V end was cut by 6 bases, the J end by 5 bases, with 19 bases between. Germline-derived CDR1 and CDR2 are LNHDA and SQIVND (reference sequence). CDR3 coding DNA: TGTGCCAGTAGCCTTCCTAGCAACCGGTCGGAGACCCAGTACTTC. Residues: CASSLPSNRSETQYF.

The gene calls are TRBV11-2 and TRBJ1-3; 9 bases are a match to TRBD1. The V segment lost 5 bases and the J segment 4 bases; nucleotides outside the gene matches: 6. Germline lookup yields CDR1 SGHAT and CDR2 FQNNGV. The CDR3 covers 15 residues. CDR3 nucleotide sequence: TGTGCCAGCAGCGCGGACAGGGGAACAGGAAACACCATATATTTT. It codes for CASSADRGTGNTIYF.

The chain recombines TRBV9 with TRBJ2-7; the match to TRBD1 covers 8 bases. This CDR3 is 15 amino acids long. CDR1 SGDLS and CDR2 YYNGEE come from the germline V gene. V dropped 3 bases and J dropped 5; count of bases not matched to a gene: 10. CDR3 loop: CASSASWETGDEQYF. The CDR3 DNA is TGTGCCAGCAGCGCCTCCTGGGAGACAGGGGACGAGCAGTACTTC.

CDR3 sequence reads: CASRRGSSTDTQYF. CDR3 nucleotides: TGTGCCAGCAGGCGGGGGTCCAGCACAGATACGCAGTATTTT. This chain connects TRBV9 to TRBJ2-3, with 7 nucleotides matching TRBD2. V shed 5 bases and J 0 bases; nucleotides not matched to a gene: 3. Germline values: CDR1 SGDLS, CDR2 YYNGEE. The CDR3 has 14 amino acids.